A selection of T cell receptor beta chains follows, all from one sample in a study of metastatic and nonmetastatic thyroid tumors. TCRdb re-called the PCR reads via MiXCR. The table includes about 93,000 clones, roughly 13% detected once. Sequencing was done on a sample of blood. These receptors were taken from a female donor with papillary thyroid cancer or a benign thyroid nodule (not recorded which). Some clones in this sample may be carry-over from other donors' samples. Each CDR3 is given with its conserved first and last residue. D genes are given only for firm matches. Only some rows state a clone size, as once, few, many or a class for expanded clones.

>TRBD1|14|TRBJ1-5|TRBV12-3/TRBV12-4|few
TGTGCCAGCAGTCCGACAGGGAGCAATCAGCCCCAGCATTTT
CASSPTGSNQPQHF
>TRBD2|16|TRBJ2-1|TRBV3-1|few
TGTGCCAGCAGCCAATCGCTAGCGGGACCGAGTAATGAGCAGTTCTTC
CASSQSLAGPSNEQFF
>.|13|TRBJ2-2|TRBV3-1|many
TGTGCCAGCAGCCAAGTGGCCGGGGGGGAGCTGTTTTTT
CASSQVAGGELFF
>.|14|TRBJ1-2|TRBV6-1|many
TGTGCCAGCAGCGCAGGGGTATTGTCCTATGGCTACACCTTC
CASSAGVLSYGYTF
>.|12|TRBJ2-7|TRBV6-1|many
TGTGCCAGCAGTGAAGCTGGGTTCGAGCAGTACTTC
CASSEAGFEQYF
>.|14|TRBJ2-1|TRBV5-4|.
TGTGCCAGCAGCCCGGACGGTTACTACAATGAGCAGTTCTTC
CASSPDGYYNEQFF
>.|14|TRBJ2-5|TRBV9|.
TGTGCCAGCAGCGTAGAGGGCGGACAAGAGACCCAGTACTTC
CASSVEGGQETQYF
>.|18|TRBJ1-4|TRBV4-2|many
TGTGCCAGCAGCCAAGATCTTGACCCGGCGGCTACTAATGAAAAACTGTTTTTT
CASSQDLDPAATNEKLFF
>TRBD2|14|TRBJ2-1|TRBV6-2/TRBV6-3|many
TGTGCCAGCAGTTACGGGGTAGCGGGAATCGAGCAGTTCTTC
CASSYGVAGIEQFF
>TRBD2|15|TRBJ2-1|TRBV12-3/TRBV12-4|few
TGTGCCAGCAGTCAACTAGCGGGAGTATCCGATGAGCAGTTCTTC
CASSQLAGVSDEQFF
>TRBD2|17|TRBJ2-1|TRBV20-1|many
TGCAGTGCTAGAGATCCCTCGGTAGCGGGAGGTGGCGATGAGCAGTTCTTC
CSARDPSVAGGGDEQFF
>TRBD1|18|TRBJ2-1|TRBV6-6|many
TGTGCCAGCAGTTATACGATTTCCGGGACAGGGACCCACAATGAGCAGTTCTTC
CASSYTISGTGTHNEQFF
>TRBD2|15|TRBJ2-5|TRBV7-2|many
TGTGCCAGCAGCCCTCGAGCGGGAGGGCCAGAGACCCAGTACTTC
CASSPRAGGPETQYF
>TRBD1|14|TRBJ1-4|TRBV6-1|many
TGTGCCAGCAGGACAGGGGGCGCGGGTGAAAAACTGTTTTTT
CASRTGGAGEKLFF
>.|14|TRBJ1-1|TRBV19|many
TGTGCCAGTAGTATTGGACAGTTGAACACTGAAGCTTTCTTT
CASSIGQLNTEAFF
>.|13|TRBJ2-2|TRBV28|many
TGTGCCAGCAGTTTGTTTAGCACCGGGGAGCTGTTTTTT
CASSLFSTGELFF
>.|15|TRBJ2-2|TRBV19|.
TGTGCCAGTAGTATAGGACAGTCGAACACCGGGGAGCTGTTCTTT
CASSIGQSNTGELFF
>.|13|TRBJ2-1|TRBV6-5|many
TGTGCCAGCAGTTACTATAGAGCCAATGAGCAGTTCTTC
CASSYYRANEQFF
>.|13|TRBJ2-7|TRBV12-3/TRBV12-4|.
TGTGCCAGCAGCTCCCCGCGATCCCATGAACAGTACTTC
CASSSPRSHEQYF
>.|18|TRBJ2-7|TRBV3-1|many
TGTGCCAGCAGCCTTACCCCCGGTCTGCGTACGGATTACTACGAGCAGTACTTC
CASSLTPGLRTDYYEQYF
>TRBD2|18|TRBJ2-4|TRBV12-3/TRBV12-4|many
TGTGCCAGCAGTTGGGGACTAGCGGTTAACTTAGCCAAAAACATTCAGTACTTC
CASSWGLAVNLAKNIQYF
>.|15|TRBJ2-1|TRBV12-3/TRBV12-4|many
TGTGCCAGCAGTACGCGCCCTGCAGGGGAATCTGAGCAGTTCTTC
CASSTRPAGESEQFF
>.|13|TRBJ2-7|TRBV20-1|.
TGCAGTGCCGCGAGCGTGAGAACCTACGAGCAGTACTTC
CSAASVRTYEQYF
>TRBD1|15|TRBJ2-1|TRBV19|many
TGTGCCAGTAGTCCGGACAGGCTTGGGTACAATGAGCAGTTCTTC
CASSPDRLGYNEQFF
>TRBD1|15|TRBJ1-5|TRBV7-2|many
TGTGCCAGCAGCAAACAGGGGTATAGCAATCAGCCCCAGCATTTT
CASSKQGYSNQPQHF
>TRBD1|15|TRBJ1-4|TRBV20-1|once
TGCAGTGCTAGAGATGTACGACAGGGGAAAGAAAAACTGTTTTTT
CSARDVRQGKEKLFF
>TRBD1|14|TRBJ1-2|TRBV18|many
TGTGCCAGCTCTCCGGGACAGGGTAGCTATGGCTACACCTTC
CASSPGQGSYGYTF
>.|15|TRBJ1-3|TRBV9|many
TGTGCCAGCAGGGGGGACGCCGACTCTGGAAACACCATATATTTT
CASRGDADSGNTIYF
>.|14|TRBJ1-1|TRBV19|many
TGTGCCATCAGCCCGGGATATAGCAACACTGAAGCTTTCTTT
CAISPGYSNTEAFF
>.|14|TRBJ2-5|TRBV6-2/TRBV6-3|many
TGTGCCAGCAACAACCTCAACCTCCAAGAGACCCAGTACTTC
CASNNLNLQETQYF
>.|15|TRBJ1-4|TRBV7-9|many
TGTGCCAGCAGCCCAGGGGCTCGGCCTAATGAAAAACTGTTTTTT
CASSPGARPNEKLFF
>TRBD2|15|TRBJ2-1|TRBV7-2|many
TGTGCCAGCAGCTTACGGCGGGGGGGCCACAATGAGCAGTTCTTC
CASSLRRGGHNEQFF
>.|14|TRBJ2-1|TRBV11-2|many
TGTGCCAGCAGCTTACAGGGAGCCTACAATGAGCAGTTCTTC
CASSLQGAYNEQFF
>.|14|TRBJ1-5|TRBV28|few
TGTGCCAGCAGTTTAAACAGGTCGAATCAGCCCCAGCATTTT
CASSLNRSNQPQHF
>TRBD2|16|TRBJ2-1|TRBV15|many
TGTGCCACCAGCAGCCCGACTAGCGGGAGTCCCCATGAGCAGTTCTTC
CATSSPTSGSPHEQFF
>TRBD1|14|TRBJ2-7|TRBV20-1|many
TGCAGTGCTAGCCGGGACAGGGTGGATTACGAGCAGTACTTC
CSASRDRVDYEQYF
>TRBD1|19|TRBJ1-1|TRBV11-1|many
TGTGCCAGCAGCCCAAGTAGTCCCGGACAGGGGGCTTTGGGCACTGAAGCTTTCTTT
CASSPSSPGQGALGTEAFF
>.|13|TRBJ2-6|TRBV10-3|many
TGTGCCACTCAGGGCTCTGGGGCCAACGTCCTGACTTTC
CATQGSGANVLTF
>.|14|TRBJ1-2|TRBV20-1|many
TGCAGTGCTAGAGATGTGTGGGGGCGAGGGGGCTACACCTTC
CSARDVWGRGGYTF
>.|14|TRBJ2-7|TRBV5-1|many
TGCGCCAGCAGCTTGATGACTTACTCCTACGAGCAGTACTTC
CASSLMTYSYEQYF
>.|15|TRBJ1-6|TRBV11-2|many
TGTGCCAGCAGCCCCGGGACGGCTAATAATTCACCCCTCCACTTT
CASSPGTANNSPLHF
>.|19|TRBJ2-1|TRBV11-2|many
TGTGCCAGCAGCTTAGGATCCGCGGCAACTTTTTTCTCCTACAATGAGCAGTTCTTC
CASSLGSAATFFSYNEQFF
>TRBD1|13|TRBJ1-2|TRBV7-8|once
TGTGCCAGCAGCCGACAGGGGGTATTTAGCTACACCTTC
CASSRQGVFSYTF
>.|13|TRBJ1-3|TRBV19|many
TGTGCCAGTACCACTTTATCTGGAAACACCATATATTTT
CASTTLSGNTIYF
>.|14|TRBJ2-7|TRBV20-1|many
TGCAGTGCTAATCGGGACACCAACTACTACGAGCAGTACTTC
CSANRDTNYYEQYF
>.|12|TRBJ1-5|TRBV27|many
TGCGCGTCCCTAGAAGGCAATCAGCCCCAGCATTTT
CASLEGNQPQHF
>.|14|TRBJ2-7|TRBV7-9|.
TGTGCCAGCAGCTTAGGGCAGGGTTTTGACGAGCAGTACTTC
CASSLGQGFDEQYF
>TRBD2|15|TRBJ2-1|TRBV6-1|many
TGTGCCAGCAGCGGACTAGCGGGAGTCTACAATGAGCAGTTCTTC
CASSGLAGVYNEQFF
>.|16|TRBJ2-1|TRBV6-2/TRBV6-3|many
TGTGCCAGCAGTCCCCACGGCGAGGGGCGCGTCGATGAGCAGTTCTTC
CASSPHGEGRVDEQFF
>.|13|TRBJ1-6|TRBV3-1|many
TGTGCCAGCAGCCAAGCGAGTAATTCACCCCTCCACTTT
CASSQASNSPLHF
>.|12|TRBJ2-1|TRBV15|many
TGTGCCACCAGCAGAGATGGACTCACCCTCTTCTTC
CATSRDGLTLFF
>TRBD2|15|TRBJ2-5|TRBV5-4|.
TGTGCCAGCAGCCCGGGGGGGCGGAGGGAAGAGACCCAGTACTTC
CASSPGGRREETQYF